This T cell receptor beta chain emerged from a study of T cells after somatic rescue of genetic block. This clone occurred a few times. Data came from immunoSEQ multiplex PCR; TCRdb stores just in-frame clones and leaves some out. The repertoire includes about 67,000 clones, about 90% of them detected once, and around 2.8% sits in the top ten. The CDR3 has 14 amino acids. Trimming cost V 4 bases and J 8 bases, with 15 bases left between them. The germline V gene has CDR1 PRHDT and CDR2 FYEKMQ (reference sequence). This sequence originates from a man aged 40-55 years. Sequenced input: peripheral blood mononuclear cells (PBMCs). The chain has TRBV13 and TRBJ2-1, with D possibly matching TRBD1 (5 bases). CDR3 coding DNA: TGTGCCAGCAGCTATGGGGCCCAAGCTTATGAGCAGTTCTTC. Its protein product is CASSYGAQAYEQFF.